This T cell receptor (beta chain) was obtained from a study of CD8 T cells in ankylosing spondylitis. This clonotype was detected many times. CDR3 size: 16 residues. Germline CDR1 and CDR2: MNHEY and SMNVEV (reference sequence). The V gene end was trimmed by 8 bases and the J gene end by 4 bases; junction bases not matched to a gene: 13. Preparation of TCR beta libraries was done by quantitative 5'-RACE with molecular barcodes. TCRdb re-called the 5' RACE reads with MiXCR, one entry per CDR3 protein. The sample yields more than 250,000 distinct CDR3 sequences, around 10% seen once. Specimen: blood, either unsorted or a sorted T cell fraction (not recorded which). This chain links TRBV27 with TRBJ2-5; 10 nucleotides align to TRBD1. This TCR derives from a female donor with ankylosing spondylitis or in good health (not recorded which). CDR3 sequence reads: CASSNHRDRGRETQYF. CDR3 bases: TGTGCCAGCTCTAACCACCGGGACAGGGGTCGAGAGACCCAGTACTTC.